The rows below give T cell receptor beta chains drawn from one sample of a study of blood T cells in healthy people across ages. Via MiXCR, TCRdb re-called the 5' RACE reads, giving one row per CDR3 protein. Among over 950,000 distinct CDR3 sequences, 45% to 60% were seen once, and the ten largest hold roughly a fifth. The sequenced sample consisted of blood. These receptors originate from a woman aged 55-69 years in good health. Both conserved end residues are trimmed from each CDR3. The D gene is left open where the match is weak.

CDR3 protein | D gene | J gene | V gene | CDR3 length
ASGREGNSHNEQY | NA | NA | TRBV21-1 | 13
SANPRVRDYT | NA | TRBJ1-2 | TRBV20-1 | 10
ATSPGLSNQPQH | NA | TRBJ1-5 | TRBV15 | 12
ASRRLAEGDEQY | TRBD2 | NA | TRBV27 | 12
SVDLQGWDGETQY | NA | TRBJ2-5 | TRBV29-1 | 13
SAQVAGRVQETQY | NA | TRBJ2-5 | TRBV20-1 | 13
ATSEIYDSTDTQY | NA | TRBJ2-3 | TRBV24-1 | 13
TSSARGGRNQPQH | NA | TRBJ1-5 | TRBV12-3/TRBV12-4 | 13
ASSPRTGGWTDTQY | TRBD1 | TRBJ2-3 | TRBV6-4 | 14
ASSLGQQSSYEQY | NA | TRBJ2-7 | TRBV5-1 | 13
SVYGPREESTQY | NA | TRBJ2-3 | TRBV20-1 | 12
ASSRWGGNQPQH | NA | TRBJ1-5 | TRBV12-3/TRBV12-4 | 12
ASSFSGRDETQY | NA | TRBJ2-5 | TRBV7-8 | 12
ASSRGFSGANVLT | NA | TRBJ2-6 | TRBV6-5 | 13
SARQGPSYNEQF | TRBD1 | TRBJ2-1 | TRBV20-1 | 12
SAWYSNSNQPQH | NA | TRBJ1-5 | TRBV20-1 | 12
ASSLREQKHSGSSYNEQY | TRBD2 | NA | TRBV7-8 | 18
ASRIDGSYEQY | NA | TRBJ2-7 | TRBV7-2 | 11
KPGRGNIGGYT | NA | TRBJ1-2 | TRBV20-1 | 11
ATSDPSGSSYEQY | TRBD2 | TRBJ2-7 | TRBV24-1 | 13
ASSSPGGRSPLH | NA | TRBJ1-6 | TRBV5-1 | 12